Below are 19 T cell receptor beta chains sequenced from a single sample in a study of blood T cell repertoires in COVID-19. The repertoire was sequenced with immunoSEQ multiplex PCR; TCRdb's copy has only in-frame clones and lacks some. The repertoire holds about 14,000 clones, with around 91% as singletons. The sequenced sample was peripheral blood. These receptors were taken from a human donor in a cohort sampled during active COVID-19.

This clone was seen just once. V gene TRBV6-5 combines with J gene TRBJ2-1; perhaps TRBD2 as D (5 bases). The CDR3 sequence is 14 residues long. Trimming removed 10 bases at V and 9 bases at J, with 22 bases between. The germline gives CDR1 MNHEY, CDR2 SVGAGI. CDR3 sequence: CATGVEAGRGEQFF. As DNA, the CDR3 is TGTGCCACAGGCGTTGAGGCGGGTCGCGGTGAGCAGTTCTTC.

The genes are TRBV11-3 and TRBJ1-2, with D maybe TRBD1 (6 bases). Germline V gives CDR1 SGHNT, CDR2 YENEEA. The CDR3 covers 13 residues. The V gene lost 5 bases and the J gene lost 1 base, with 8 bases spanning the gap. The chain's CDR3 is CASSLQGNYGYTF. The DNA of the CDR3 is TGTGCCAGCAGCCTACAGGGTAACTATGGCTACACCTTC. The whole variable domain, remainder taken from reference TRBV11-3 and TRBJ1-2, is EAGVVQSPRYKIIEKKQPVAFWCNPISGHNTLYWYLQNLGQGPELLIRYENEEAVDDSQLPKDRFSAERLKGVDSTLKIQPAELGDSAVYLCASSLQGNYGYTFGSGTRLTVV.

The chain uses TRBV7-9 and TRBJ2-3; D is uncertain. From germline, CDR1 is SEHNR and CDR2 FQNEAQ (reference sequence). The CDR3 length is 13 residues. V lost 2 bases to trimming and J lost 0 bases, with 3 bases between them. The CDR3 DNA follows: TGTGCCAGCAGCTTACTCAGCACAGATACGCAGTATTTT. Amino acids: CASSLLSTDTQYF.

A few counts support this clone. This chain links TRBV27 with TRBJ1-5, with D maybe TRBD1 (6 bases). Germline V gene data show CDR1 as MNHEY and CDR2 as SMNVEV (reference sequence). The CDR3 has 15 amino acids. Trimming took off 6 bases at V and 0 bases at J, with 12 bases between the two ends. The CDR3 is CASRRAGASNQPQHF. In DNA, the CDR3 is TGTGCCAGCAGGAGGGCAGGGGCTAGCAATCAGCCCCAGCATTTT.

This clone was counted a single time. CDR3 DNA sequence: TGTGCCATTTCACTCCAACGGGACAGCCAAGAGACCCAGTACTTC. This encodes CAISLQRDSQETQYF. This chain joins TRBV10-3 and TRBJ2-5; 7 nucleotides match TRBD1. The trim removed 9 bases at V and 1 base at J, leaving 11 bases unmatched. Per germline, CDR1 ENHRY and CDR2 SYGVKD. The CDR3 is 15 amino acids.

The rearrangement joins TRBV30 to TRBJ1-1, with 7 bases lining up with TRBD1. V trimming: 2 bases; J trimming: 6 bases; junction bases outside the gene matches: 12. Germline V gene sequence: CDR1 GTSNPN, CDR2 SVGIG (reference sequence). This CDR3 region has 15 residues. The CDR3 sequence is CAWSTGVPPNSEAFF. In nucleotides, the CDR3 is TGTGCCTGGAGTACAGGGGTCCCGCCAAACTCTGAAGCTTTCTTT.

V and J are TRBV6-5 and TRBJ1-2; maybe TRBD1 (5 bases). Germline assignment: CDR1 MNHEY and CDR2 SVGAGI. Deletions cut 2 bases from V and 5 bases from J, with 15 bases between. The CDR3 sequence is 15 residues long. DNA for the CDR3: TGTGCCAGCAGTTACGATGTGAGTGGGGCATATGGCTACACCTTC. It specifies CASSYDVSGAYGYTF.

The chain carries TRBV7-7 and TRBJ2-7, with D uncertain. V was trimmed by 1 base and J by 2 bases, leaving 18 bases between them. The CDR3 sequence is 17 residues long. Germline V CDR1 and CDR2: SSHAT, FNYEAQ (reference sequence). Here the CDR3 reads CASSLECATLLTYEQYF. CDR3 bases: TGTGCCAGCAGCTTAGAGTGTGCCACTCTCCTTACCTACGAGCAGTACTTC.

The genes are TRBV2 and TRBJ2-3, with 9 positions matching TRBD2. The V and J ends lost 7 bases and 4 bases, in that order; junction bases with no gene match: 6. Germline V gene lookup returns CDR1 SNHLY and CDR2 FYNNEI. CDR3 length equals 14 residues. The CDR3 nucleotides read TGTGCCAGCAACGCGGGGGGGGGATCAGATACGCAGTATTTT. Translated, it gives CASNAGGGSDTQYF. The full variable domain, with the rest looked up from reference TRBV2 and TRBJ2-3, is EPEVTQTPSHQVTQMGQEVILRCVPISNHLYFYWYRQILGQKVEFLVSFYNNEISEKSEIFDDQFSVERPDGSNFTLKIRSTKLEDSAMYFCASNAGGGSDTQYFGPGTRLTVL.

The chain links TRBV7-9 to TRBJ1-4; 7 bases line up with TRBD1. The CDR3 totals 15 residues. The germline CDR1 and CDR2 sequences are SEHNR and FQNEAQ (reference sequence). The trim removed 5 bases at V and 4 bases at J, leaving 7 bases unmatched. CDR3 sequence: CASSESDRYNEKLFF. CDR3 in DNA: TGTGCCAGCAGCGAGTCGGACAGGTATAATGAAAAACTGTTTTTT.

The rearrangement joins TRBV28 to TRBJ1-1, with a tentative D call TRBD1 (6 bases). This CDR3 has 14 amino acids. Germline lookup yields CDR1 MDHEN and CDR2 SYDVKM. V was shortened by 5 bases and J by 2 bases, with 12 bases between the two germline ends. The CDR3 region is CASSTGTPNTEAFF. The CDR3 coding sequence is TGTGCCAGCAGTACAGGGACGCCTAACACTGAAGCTTTCTTT. The entire variable domain, with the rest obtained from reference TRBV28 and TRBJ1-1, is as follows: DVKVTQSSRYLVKRTGEKVFLECVQDMDHENMFWYRQDPGLGLRLIYFSYDVKMKEKGDIPEGYSVSREKKERFSLILESASTNQTSMYLCASSTGTPNTEAFFGQGTRLTVV.

This clone was found once. V gene TRBV6-5 combines with J gene TRBJ1-1; D remains unclear. This CDR3 region has 15 residues. Trimming left V 6 bases short and J 5 bases short, with 19 bases between. Germline CDR1 and CDR2: MNHEY and SVGAGI. The CDR3 region is CASSARDRGGTEAFF. In DNA, the CDR3 is TGTGCCAGCAGCGCCCGAGACCGGGGAGGAACTGAAGCTTTCTTT.

This clone was seen just once. The V and J genes are TRBV5-1 and TRBJ2-2; 8 positions match TRBD1. CDR3 length: 16 amino acids. After removal of 4 bases from V and 2 bases from J, the junction contained 7 bases not matched to a gene. Germline V CDR1 and CDR2: SGHRS, YFSETQ. DNA for the CDR3: TGCGCCAGCAGCCCCTTGGGGACAGGCAACACCGGGGAGCTGTTTTTT. Translated, it gives CASSPLGTGNTGELFF.

J is TRBJ2-5 and V is TRBV7-2; TRBD2 matches 10 bases. This CDR3 region has 15 residues. V was pared by 6 bases and J by 5 bases, with 9 bases of the junction left unmatched. CDR1 SGHTA and CDR2 FQGNSA come from the germline V gene. The CDR3 coding sequence is TGTGCCAGCAGTCGACCCCATAGCGGGGGGGAGACCCAGTACTTC. Encoded protein: CASSRPHSGGETQYF.

The chain is built from TRBV27 and TRBJ2-5, with 10 bases aligning to TRBD2. The CDR3 runs 16 residues. With V trimmed by 6 bases and J by 2 bases, 9 bases remained unmatched. Per the germline V gene, CDR1 is MNHEY and CDR2 is SMNVEV (reference sequence). The CDR3 region is CASRSLLAGIQETQYF. CDR3 nucleotide sequence: TGTGCCAGCAGATCACTACTAGCGGGGATTCAAGAGACCCAGTACTTC.

The V gene is TRBV19, the J gene TRBJ1-6; no definite D call. With 10 bases removed from V and 8 bases from J, the gap between germline ends came to 18 bases. This CDR3 contains 14 residues. CDR1 and CDR2 from the germline V gene are LNHDA and SQIVND (reference sequence). The CDR3 reads CATSGGINHSPLHF. The CDR3 nucleotides are TGTGCCACCTCGGGAGGAATCAACCATTCACCCCTCCACTTT. Variable domain in full (rest from reference TRBV19 and TRBJ1-6): DGGITQSPKYLFRKEGQNVTLSCEQNLNHDAMYWYRQDPGQGLRLIYYSQIVNDFQKGDIAEGYSVSREKKESFPLTVTSAQKNPTAFYLCATSGGINHSPLHFGNGTRLTVT.

In DNA, the CDR3 is TGTGCCAGCAGCCAGGACAGGAGGGCCTACAATGAGCAGTTCTTC. This codes for CASSQDRRAYNEQFF. The chain has TRBV6-5 and TRBJ2-1; TRBD1 might be the D (7 bases). V was pared by 6 bases and J by 2 bases, with 14 bases between. The CDR3 contains 15 residues. CDR1 is MNHEY and CDR2 is SVGAGI in the germline V gene.

This clone was seen only once. The chain carries TRBV7-2 and TRBJ2-5; D is undetermined. Germline CDR1 reads SGHTA; CDR2 reads FQGNSA. This CDR3 contains 13 residues. V was pared by 2 bases and J by 5 bases, with 9 bases between. The CDR3: CASSLTRMETQYF. The CDR3 DNA is TGTGCCAGCAGCTTAACGAGGATGGAGACCCAGTACTTC.

The chain links TRBV9 to TRBJ2-5; 7 bases line up with TRBD1. Trimming at V came to 2 bases and at J to 0 bases, leaving 7 bases not matched to a gene. The CDR3 sequence is 16 residues long. CDR1 is SGDLS and CDR2 is YYNGEE in the germline V gene. The CDR3 bases are TGTGCCAGCAGCGTGCGAGGACAGGCCAACCAAGAGACCCAGTACTTC. Its translation: CASSVRGQANQETQYF. The variable domain in full, with the rest retrieved from reference TRBV9 and TRBJ2-5, is DSGVTQTPKHLITATGQRVTLRCSPRSGDLSVYWYQQSLDQGLQFLIQYYNGEERAKGNILERFSAQQFPDLHSELNLSSLELGDSALYFCASSVRGQANQETQYFGPGTRLLVL.